The rows below give T cell receptor beta chains drawn from one sample of a study of blood T cell repertoires in COVID-19. Sequencing was performed with immunoSEQ multiplex PCR; in TCRdb, only in-frame clones are kept and a portion is missing. The data show approximately 240,000 clones, with roughly 84% seen just once and 2% to 2.5% held by the top ten. Sequencing input: peripheral blood. Receptors were obtained from a woman in her forties who had recovered from COVID-19. The CDR3 runs from the conserved cysteine through the conserved F or W. The order of the fields is J gene, clone size, D gene, V gene, CDR3 DNA, CDR3 protein. The D gene is left open where the match is weak. Not every row has a clone size; where given, it reads once, few, many or a size class.

j_call: TRBJ2-1
clone_size: NA
d_call: NA
v_call: TRBV12-5
cdr3_nt: TGTGCTAGTGGTACCAGCTACAATGAGCAGTTCTTC
cdr3_aa: CASGTSYNEQFF

j_call: TRBJ1-6
clone_size: few
d_call: NA
v_call: TRBV5-4
cdr3_nt: TGTGCCAGCAGCTTGGCCGACGGCAGGGTTTATAATTCACCCCTCCACTTT
cdr3_aa: CASSLADGRVYNSPLHF

j_call: TRBJ1-6
clone_size: NA
d_call: NA
v_call: TRBV19
cdr3_nt: TGTGCCAGTAGCGGGAATGGTTCACCCCTCCACTTT
cdr3_aa: CASSGNGSPLHF

j_call: TRBJ1-5
clone_size: NA
d_call: NA
v_call: TRBV6-9
cdr3_nt: TGTGCCGAGGTCGGCGATCAGCCCCAGCATTTT
cdr3_aa: CAEVGDQPQHF

j_call: TRBJ1-2
clone_size: once
d_call: NA
v_call: TRBV7-2
cdr3_nt: TGTGCCAGCAGCCCGATAAGGAGGGCTGAGGCTGGCTACACCTTC
cdr3_aa: CASSPIRRAEAGYTF

j_call: TRBJ1-5
clone_size: few
d_call: TRBD1
v_call: TRBV5-1
cdr3_nt: TGCGCCAGCAGCTTAGGGACAGGGTCCCAGGCTTTTCAGCCCCAGCATTTT
cdr3_aa: CASSLGTGSQAFQPQHF

j_call: TRBJ2-6
clone_size: once
d_call: TRBD2
v_call: TRBV11-2
cdr3_nt: TGTGCCAGCAGCTTGGACGGGGGGATTGGTGGGGCCAACGTCCTGACTTTC
cdr3_aa: CASSLDGGIGGANVLTF

j_call: TRBJ1-1
clone_size: NA
d_call: NA
v_call: TRBV21-1
cdr3_nt: TGTGCCAGCAGCAAAGAGGGTTGGAGCAGGGAGGACACTGAAGCTTTCTTT
cdr3_aa: CASSKEGWSREDTEAFF

j_call: TRBJ2-7
clone_size: NA
d_call: NA
v_call: TRBV6-2/TRBV6-3
cdr3_nt: TGTGCCAGCAGTTACGGCGTGGTGTGGGAGGAAGTCGAGCAGTACTTC
cdr3_aa: CASSYGVVWEEVEQYF

j_call: TRBJ2-7
clone_size: NA
d_call: TRBD1
v_call: TRBV10-3
cdr3_nt: TGTGCCATCAGTCCTGCGGGAGCAGTACTTACCGGGACAGGGGGCCAGCAGTACTTC
cdr3_aa: CAISPAGAVLTGTGGQQYF

j_call: TRBJ2-2
clone_size: NA
d_call: TRBD1
v_call: TRBV7-2
cdr3_nt: TGTGCCAGCAGTCTCGACAGGGTGTACACCGGGGAGCTGTTTTTT
cdr3_aa: CASSLDRVYTGELFF

j_call: TRBJ1-2
clone_size: NA
d_call: NA
v_call: TRBV7-9
cdr3_nt: TGTGCCAGCAGCTCCGGGGACTCCCCGGCTGGCTATGGCTACACCTTC
cdr3_aa: CASSSGDSPAGYGYTF

j_call: TRBJ2-7
clone_size: once
d_call: NA
v_call: TRBV7-2
cdr3_nt: TGTGCCAGCAGCCAAGGACAGTTCTACGAGCAGTACTTC
cdr3_aa: CASSQGQFYEQYF

j_call: TRBJ2-7
clone_size: NA
d_call: TRBD1
v_call: TRBV18
cdr3_nt: TGTGCCAGCTCAACCGGACAGGGGAGCTCCTACGAGCAGTACTTC
cdr3_aa: CASSTGQGSSYEQYF

j_call: TRBJ2-7
clone_size: NA
d_call: NA
v_call: TRBV19
cdr3_nt: TGTGCCAGTAGTATCCAGGCTTTCTCCTACGAGCAGTACTTC
cdr3_aa: CASSIQAFSYEQYF

j_call: TRBJ2-7
clone_size: NA
d_call: NA
v_call: TRBV11-2
cdr3_nt: TGTGCCAGCAGCTCCTATGAGGGATTGGCGCAGTACTTC
cdr3_aa: CASSSYEGLAQYF

j_call: TRBJ2-2
clone_size: NA
d_call: NA
v_call: TRBV10-3
cdr3_nt: TGTGCCATCAGTGAGACAGGGAAGACCGGGGAGCTGTTTTTT
cdr3_aa: CAISETGKTGELFF